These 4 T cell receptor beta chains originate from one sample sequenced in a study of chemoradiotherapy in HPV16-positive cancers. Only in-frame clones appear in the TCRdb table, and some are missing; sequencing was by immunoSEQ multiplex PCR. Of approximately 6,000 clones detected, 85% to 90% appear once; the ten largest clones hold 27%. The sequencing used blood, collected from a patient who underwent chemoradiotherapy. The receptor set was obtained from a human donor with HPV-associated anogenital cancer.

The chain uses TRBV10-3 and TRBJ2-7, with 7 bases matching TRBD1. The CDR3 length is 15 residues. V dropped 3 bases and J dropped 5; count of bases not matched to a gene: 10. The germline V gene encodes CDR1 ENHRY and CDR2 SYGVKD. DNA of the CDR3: TGTGCCATCAGTGAAGACAGGGCGGTGGTCAACGAGCAGTACTTC. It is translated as CAISEDRAVVNEQYF.

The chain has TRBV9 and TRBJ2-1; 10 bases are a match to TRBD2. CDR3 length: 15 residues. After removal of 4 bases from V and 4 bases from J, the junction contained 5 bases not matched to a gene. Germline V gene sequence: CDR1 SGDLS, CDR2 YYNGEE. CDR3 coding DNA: TGTGCCAGCAGCCTCACTAGCGGGGCTTACAATGAGCAGTTCTTC. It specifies CASSLTSGAYNEQFF. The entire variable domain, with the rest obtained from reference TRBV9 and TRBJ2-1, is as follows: DSGVTQTPKHLITATGQRVTLRCSPRSGDLSVYWYQQSLDQGLQFLIQYYNGEERAKGNILERFSAQQFPDLHSELNLSSLELGDSALYFCASSLTSGAYNEQFFGPGTRLTVL.

The CDR3 protein is CASSQEGTGGREKLFF. CDR3 DNA: TGTGCCAGCAGCCAAGAGGGCACAGGGGGCCGGGAAAAACTGTTTTTT. The chain recombines TRBV4-2 with TRBJ1-4, with 9 positions matching TRBD1. CDR3 length: 16 amino acids. The germline CDR1 and CDR2 sequences are LGHNA and YNFKEQ. With 0 bases clipped from V and 8 bases from J, the junction kept 7 bases outside the gene matches.

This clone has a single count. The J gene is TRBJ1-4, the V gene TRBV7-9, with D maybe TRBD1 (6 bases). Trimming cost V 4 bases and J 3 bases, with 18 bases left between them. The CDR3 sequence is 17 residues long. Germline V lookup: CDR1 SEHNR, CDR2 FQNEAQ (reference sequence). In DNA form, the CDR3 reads TGTGCCAGCAGCTATCCCGGGAGGGGGAACTCTAATGAAAAACTGTTTTTT. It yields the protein CASSYPGRGNSNEKLFF.